This TCR beta chain was identified in a study of metastatic and nonmetastatic thyroid tumors (dated by TCRdb to between 2020 and 2021). Context from the whole study: For patients with malignant and with benign thyroid disease, the researchers compared repertoires between peripheral blood samples and tumor or nodule tissue samples. The paper's findings and limits, for the study overall: In both blood and tumor samples, TCR beta diversity was reported to be significantly higher in malignant tumors than in benign nodules.

None of the patients had been given any treatment before thyroid surgery. Using T-cell receptor beta sequencing, the researchers looked back retrospectively at clinical samples from patients, gathered between the early 2010s and the late 2010s. Points on this clone: Its antigen is currently not known. Within one base of it there is no much larger clone, and no base qualities were kept.

Library preparation was by PCR. Sequencing used an Illumina HiSeq 4000. The TCR beta-chain CDR3 region of each patient was profiled by high-throughput sequencing. Per the authors' processing: CDR3 differences across clinicopathological groups were used to build a classifier for discriminating distant-metastatic papillary thyroid cancer patients. To measure repertoire diversity the researchers used the Shannon index, while the Morisita-Horn index served to gauge how similar the tumor and blood repertoires were. TCRdb redid the processing of the public reads, applying fastp at Q25 and MiXCR, and retained in-frame beta chains. TCRdb, rather than the study authors, made the V and J calls. Present in this sample are about 23,000 clones, roughly a quarter of which were seen just once. The ten largest clonotypes hold about 18% of the sample. V is cut back by 5 bases and J by 1 base, with 11 bases in the junction unmatched. The CDR3, from cysteine to phenylalanine, totals 17 residues. The read is trimmed to its CDR3 DNA, 51 bases read in frame from base 1. Per the germline V gene, KGHDR is the CDR1 and SFDVKD is the CDR2.

The source of this sequence is a male donor with papillary thyroid cancer or a benign thyroid nodule (not recorded which). Some clones in this sample may be carry-over from other donors' samples. What was sequenced was blood. The rearrangement joined TRBV24-1 to TRBJ2-3, and 7 bases in between align with TRBD2. The bases read TGTGCCACCAGTGCACTAGCGTTAGAATGGGGCACAGATACGCAGTATTTT. This yields the protein CATSALALEWGTDTQYF.